Listed here are 13 T cell receptor beta chains from one sample, sequenced in a study of early T cells in non-severe SARS-CoV-2 infection. TCRdb used MiXCR to reprocess the 5' RACE reads, holding one entry per CDR3 protein. The profile shows roughly 83,000 distinct CDR3 sequences, 10% to 15% of them singletons. Specimen: whole blood, collected at baseline. These receptors were collected from an adult who was a healthcare worker with PCR-confirmed SARS-CoV-2 infection or an uninfected control (not recorded which).

This clonotype was counted a few times. The chain carries TRBV10-3 and TRBJ1-1, with D possibly being TRBD1 (5 bases). Germline V gene data show CDR1 as ENHRY and CDR2 as SYGVKD. The CDR3 runs to 13 residues. Trimming took 7 bases from V and 5 from J, leaving 14 bases between them. The CDR3, as DNA: TGTGCCATCAATAAGGGGTCGGGGACTGAAGCTTTCTTT. Protein sequence: CAINKGSGTEAFF.

This clonotype came up a few times. V gene TRBV20-1 combines with J gene TRBJ1-1, with no clear D. The ends were cut back, 1 base at V and 0 bases at J, with 15 bases in the middle. The V gene's germline CDR1 is DFQATT and CDR2 SNEGSKA (reference sequence). This CDR3 contains 16 residues. This CDR3 reads CSARAPPGQMNTEAFF. In DNA, the CDR3 is TGCAGTGCTAGAGCCCCACCCGGCCAGATGAACACTGAAGCTTTCTTT.

This clonotype was found a few times. The V and J genes are TRBV3-1 and TRBJ1-1, with D maybe TRBD1 (6 bases). V gave up 6 bases and J gave up 5 bases, with 16 bases separating them. CDR1 and CDR2 (germline): LGHDT, YNNKEL (reference sequence). This CDR3 region has 14 residues. CDR3 coding DNA: TGTGCCAGCAGGTCAATCACAGGGTCGACTGAAGCTTTCTTT. It is translated as CASRSITGSTEAFF. The full variable domain, rest sourced from reference TRBV3-1 and TRBJ1-1, is DTAVSQTPKYLVTQMGNDKSIKCEQNLGHDTMYWYKQDSKKFLKIMFSYNNKELIINETVPNRFSPKSPDKAHLNLHINSLELGDSAVYFCASRSITGSTEAFFGQGTRLTVV.

This clonotype turned up a few times. J is TRBJ1-4 and V is TRBV27, with TRBD1 identical over 10 bases. The CDR3 has 17 residues. V dropped 8 bases and J dropped 7; count of bases not matched to a gene: 16. Germline V gene sequence: CDR1 MNHEY, CDR2 SMNVEV (reference sequence). Here the CDR3 reads CASRVTHGQGGAEKLFF. As DNA, the CDR3 is TGTGCCAGCCGAGTTACCCACGGACAGGGGGGTGCTGAAAAACTGTTTTTT.

For the CDR3, the DNA is TGTGCCATCAGTGCCGGGACAGGGGTAGAGACCCAGTACTTC. Its translation is CAISAGTGVETQYF. The chain recombines TRBV10-3 with TRBJ2-5; 10 bases align to TRBD1. This CDR3 has 14 residues. Trimming at V came to 4 bases and at J to 4 bases, leaving 3 bases not matched to a gene. Germline V lookup: CDR1 ENHRY, CDR2 SYGVKD.

This clonotype was counted between two and nine times. The J gene is TRBJ1-2, the V gene TRBV7-8; D unresolved. V gave up 4 bases and J gave up 4 bases, with 7 bases separating them. Germline V gives CDR1 SGHVS, CDR2 FQNEAQ. This CDR3 contains 12 residues. CDR3 region: CASSSNSYGYTF. The CDR3, as DNA: TGTGCCAGCAGCTCAAACAGCTATGGCTACACCTTC. Full variable domain (rest looked up from reference TRBV7-8 and TRBJ1-2): GAGVSQSPRYKVAKRGQDVALRCDPISGHVSLFWYQQALGQGPEFLTYFQNEAQLDKSGLPSDRFFAERPEGSVSTLKIQRTQQEDSAVYLCASSSNSYGYTFGSGTRLTVV.

This clonotype was recorded many times. V usage is TRBV7-2 and J usage is TRBJ2-3; 8 bases agree with TRBD2. J gave up 2 bases and V 5 bases, and 6 bases lay outside the gene matches. From germline, CDR1 is SGHTA and CDR2 FQGNSA. This CDR3 spans 15 amino acids. The CDR3 coding sequence is TGTGCCAGCAGCATTAGCGGGGTAAACACAGATACGCAGTATTTT. As protein: CASSISGVNTDTQYF.

At least ten counts were recorded for this clonotype. The DNA of the CDR3 is TGTGCCATCAGTGGAACAGACAACTCCTACGAGCAGTACTTC. Protein: CAISGTDNSYEQYF. V usage is TRBV10-3 and J usage is TRBJ2-7; D gene uncertain. The length of the CDR3 is 14 residues. Deletions cut 4 bases from V and 0 bases from J, with 10 bases between. Germline V gene data show CDR1 as ENHRY and CDR2 as SYGVKD.

This clonotype was seen more than once but under ten times. The CDR3 DNA reads TGCAGCGCAAATTCCGGGACAGGGTATGGAGAGACCCAGTACTTC. This gives the protein CSANSGTGYGETQYF. J is TRBJ2-5 and V is TRBV29-1, with TRBD1 matching over 9 bases. With 7 bases clipped from V and 4 bases from J, the junction kept 13 bases outside the gene matches. This CDR3 has 15 residues. Germline CDR1 reads SQVTM; CDR2 reads ANQGSEA.

Ten or more counts support this clonotype. The chain recombines TRBV14 with TRBJ2-2, with 11 positions matching TRBD1. Germline V CDR1 and CDR2: SGHDN, FVKESK. The CDR3 consists of 16 residues. V trimming: 2 bases; J trimming: 5 bases; junction bases outside the gene matches: 4. The CDR3 nucleotides read TGTGCCAGCAGCCAATCCGGGACAGGGGGAACCGGGGAGCTGTTTTTT. It translates to CASSQSGTGGTGELFF.

This clonotype was seen a few times. The chain has TRBV5-1 and TRBJ2-5; D is unresolved. Germline CDR1 SGHRS, CDR2 YFSETQ. The CDR3 extends over 13 amino acids. V was cut by 0 bases and J by 3 bases, with 6 bases left in between. For the CDR3, the DNA is TGCGCCAGCAGCTTGGCGACCAAAGAGACCCAGTACTTC. Its protein product is CASSLATKETQYF.

This clonotype was seen a few times. The chain has TRBV4-1 and TRBJ2-1, with 11 bases fitting TRBD1. The germline CDR1 and CDR2 sequences are MGHRA and YSYEKL. The CDR3 covers 15 residues. Trimming cost V 1 base and J 10 bases; bases outside gene matches: 6. CDR3 DNA sequence: TGCGCCAGCAGCCAAGTGGGACAGGGGGTCGGGGAGCAGTTCTTC. The encoded protein is CASSQVGQGVGEQFF.

The V gene is TRBV7-8, the J gene TRBJ1-1; D is unresolved. V was trimmed by 4 bases and J by 0 bases, leaving 3 bases between them. CDR1 and CDR2 (germline): SGHVS, FQNEAQ. This CDR3 has 12 residues. CDR3 loop: CASSWVNTEAFF. The CDR3 nucleotides are TGTGCCAGCAGCTGGGTGAACACTGAAGCTTTCTTT.